This TCR beta chain appears in the sequencing data of a study of cytomegalovirus exposure and HLA in healthy donors (dated by TCRdb to the late 2010s). In the study overall: According to a later analysis, one platform produced both the roughly 130 validation repertoires and the 670 or so repertoires of the first cohort. The study was designed to test whether signatures of past pathogen exposure could be identified by cataloging public T cell receptors. Along with the approximately 600-subject first cohort, a separate validation cohort of over a hundred different subjects was used. To predict cytomegalovirus infection status, the study brought together high-throughput TCR immunosequencing, statistical association of individual TCRs with disease status, and machine learning. General findings and caveats noted by the study authors: Cytomegalovirus status was reported to be diagnosed by the classifier with high specificity and sensitivity in both the original and validation cohorts. A later analysis lacked HLA typing for the validation cohort, so it scored co-occurrence in that cohort across all 110 or so repertoires. According to the authors, the approach could potentially be generalized to other disease states and immunological phenotypes. In a later analysis, TCRs clustered in the first cohort were found to also tend to co-occur in the roughly 120 validation repertoires, with 94% of cluster scores above 0. Most TCR sequences were seen in very few donors, while some public TCRs were found in many individuals. In vitro tests confirmed that three of the cytomegalovirus-associated TCR beta chains recognize cytomegalovirus antigens. The study listed 150 to 200 TCR beta chains as associated with cytomegalovirus.

The germline V gene yields SGHRS for CDR1 and YFSETQ for CDR2. V is reduced by 6 bases and J by 5 bases, leaving a spacing of 17 bases between them. The CDR3 starts with the cysteine, ends with the phenylalanine, and has 15 residues. The retained sequence is limited to the CDR3, 45 bases, with the frame set at the first base. Donors formed part of the validation cohort, which comprised over a hundred subjects and was distinct from the first cohort of several hundred subjects. In the case of this clone: Its antigen is unknown. The input lacks base qualities; no much larger clone sits a single base away.

The method was the immunoSEQ multiplex PCR assay. Processing in the source paper ran as follows. A statistical classification framework was built to diagnose cytomegalovirus status from the catalog of TCR beta chain sequences. TCRdb took this table from immuneACCESS and kept in-frame rearrangements with V and J called. Such tables lack part of the clones; where checked against another copy, unresolved V genes explain under half of the gap, and the rest is unexplained. The V and J calls and clone size are taken from that table; D and trimming were inferred from the DNA. This sample gives some 170,000 clones in total; around nine tenths of them show up just once. The ten largest clones add up to roughly 1.3% of the sample.

The sequence was collected from a woman aged 25 to 39 in good health and CMV-seronegative. Material for sequencing was PBMCs. The chain joins TRBV5-1 to TRBJ2-2; tentative D gene TRBD2, with 6 bases matching. The CDR3: CASNPAGTGTGELFF. The DNA is as follows: TGCGCCAGCAATCCCGCGGGGACGGGAACCGGGGAGCTGTTTTTT.